This TCR beta chain comes out of a study of cytomegalovirus exposure and HLA in healthy donors. Study details: The roughly 670 first-cohort repertoires shared a platform with the approximately 120 validation repertoires, as reported in a later analysis.

Produced via immunoSEQ multiplex PCR; TCRdb's table is partial and in-frame only. Found here are 160,000 or so clones, around 85% of them singletons; the top ten hold over 2%. Study-wide findings and caveats: In a later analysis, first-cohort TCR clusters were found to tend to co-occur in the 100 to 150 validation repertoires.

This clone has more than one count but fewer than ten. Its matching antigen is unknown. The CDR3 has 15 residues. CDR1 and CDR2 from the germline V gene are SNHLY and FYNNEI. The V segment lost 4 bases and the J segment 0 bases; nucleotides outside the gene matches: 2. The receptor's source is a man aged 25 to 40 in good health and CMV-seropositive. The chain recombines TRBV2 with TRBJ2-7; 11 positions agree with TRBD2. The sequencing input was PBMCs. The CDR3 nucleotides are TGTGCCAGCAGTGTTACTAGCGGGAGCTCCTACGAGCAGTACTTC. This translates into CASSVTSGSSYEQYF.